This T cell receptor beta chain was retrieved from a study of lymphopenia after photon versus proton radiotherapy. As concerns this clone: Its cognate antigen is unknown.

Study observations and caveats: Survival link was tested only in deceased patients; proton benefit remains a possibility.

The method was immunoSEQ multiplex PCR; TCRdb's version includes in-frame clones alone and lacks a portion of them. The table has roughly 23,000 clones, about 89% seen once. Germline CDR1 and CDR2: KGHSH and LQKENI. The ends were cut back, 2 bases at V and 6 bases at J, with 15 bases in the middle. This CDR3 has 15 amino acids. The chain couples TRBV18 to TRBJ2-3, with no clear D. The receptor's source is a man aged 80 or over with esophageal cancer. This specimen was peripheral blood, taken from a patient treated with proton-based radiotherapy. The CDR3 DNA follows: TGTGCCAGCTCACCAGGGATGGGCTCACGGGATACGCAGTATTTT. Its translation is CASSPGMGSRDTQYF.